These 21 T cell receptor beta chains originate from one sample sequenced in a study of blood T cell repertoires in COVID-19. TCRdb's table, derived via immunoSEQ multiplex PCR, lists solely in-frame clones and lacks some. The sample yields around 6,500 clones, roughly nine tenths seen once. Material: peripheral blood. Receptors were obtained from a man aged 70 or older with active COVID-19.

This clone was detected only once. V is TRBV6-8 and J is TRBJ2-3; possible D gene TRBD2, 6 bases. The CDR3 runs to 15 residues. Trimming pared 0 bases from V and 6 bases from J, leaving 13 bases between. The germline CDR1 and CDR2 sequences are MNHGY and SAAAGT. CDR3 DNA sequence: TGTGCCAGCAGTTACTCATCGGGGGAGGAGGATACGCAGTATTTT. Amino acids: CASSYSSGEEDTQYF.

CDR3 nucleotides: TGTGCCAGAAGCTTGGCACTAGCGGGGGGGTGCCAAGAGACCCAGTACTTC. Translation: CARSLALAGGCQETQYF. The rearrangement joins TRBV5-3 to TRBJ2-5, with TRBD2 matching 13 bases. TRBV5-3 belongs to the ORF category, with a function that is uncertain. The CDR3 covers 17 residues. Trimming took 0 bases from V and 1 from J; bases not matched to a gene: 3.

The genes are TRBV3-1 (or the pseudogene TRBV3-2) and TRBJ2-7; TRBD2 is a possible D gene (5 bases). V shed 6 bases and J shed 2 bases, with 8 bases lying between them. Germline V lookup: CDR1 LGHDT, CDR2 YNNKEL (reference sequence). The length of the CDR3 is 12 residues. The CDR3 region has the DNA TGTGCCAGCAGACCCGGGGCCTACGAGCAGTACTTC. This codes for CASRPGAYEQYF.

V is TRBV19 and J is TRBJ1-2; D remains ambiguous. Trimming removed 3 bases at V and 5 bases at J, with 13 bases between. The CDR3 has 14 amino acids. From germline, CDR1 is LNHDA and CDR2 SQIVND (reference sequence). The CDR3 DNA sequence: TGTGCCAGTAGTATTGGTGAAACCACTTATGGCTACACCTTC. Translating gives CASSIGETTYGYTF.

The J gene is TRBJ2-1, the V gene TRBV6-5; TRBD2 matches at 7 bases. V lost 4 bases and J lost 0; bases outside the gene matches: 3. CDR3 length: 15 residues. Germline CDR1 reads MNHEY; CDR2 reads SVGAGI. The CDR3 DNA follows: TGTGCCAGCAGTTTGGGGGGGGTCTCCTACAATGAGCAGTTCTTC. This encodes CASSLGGVSYNEQFF.

This chain joins TRBV7-6 and TRBJ2-1; 13 nucleotides align to TRBD2. This CDR3 has 17 amino acids. CDR1 SGHVS and CDR2 FNYEAQ come from the germline V gene. The J segment lost 0 bases and the V segment lost 5 bases, leaving 4 bases of the junction unmatched. Here the CDR3 DNA reads TGTGCCAGCAGCCGGACTAGCGGGGGAAGCTCCTACAATGAGCAGTTCTTC. This codes for CASSRTSGGSSYNEQFF.

V is TRBV7-2 and J is TRBJ2-1; 10 nucleotides line up with TRBD2. Germline lookup yields CDR1 SGHTA and CDR2 FQGNSA. This CDR3 is built from 14 residues. Losses at the gene ends were 6 bases for V and 10 bases for J; bases not matched to a gene: 9. Written as DNA, the CDR3 is TGTGCCAGCAGGGCCAGCGGGGGGGCAGGGGAGCAGTTCTTC. It translates to CASRASGGAGEQFF.

The rearrangement joins TRBV5-4 to TRBJ1-2; D might be TRBD1 (6 bases). CDR3 length: 13 amino acids. The V end was cut by 3 bases, the J end by 1 base, with 7 bases between. The germline CDR1 and CDR2 sequences are SGHNT and YYREEE (reference sequence). The CDR3 DNA reads TGTGCCAGCAGCTCACAGGGTAACTATGGCTACACCTTC. It is translated as CASSSQGNYGYTF.

V and J are TRBV2 and TRBJ2-1, with D perhaps matching TRBD2 (6 bases). CDR1 is SNHLY and CDR2 is FYNNEI in the germline V gene. V dropped 6 bases and J dropped 5 bases, with 11 bases sitting between them. There are 13 residues in the CDR3. The chain's CDR3 is CASRRLADNEQFF. CDR3 coding DNA: TGTGCCAGCAGGAGATTAGCGGACAATGAGCAGTTCTTC.

The V and J genes are TRBV3-1 (or the pseudogene TRBV3-2) and TRBJ1-1, with D uncertain. Trimming took 0 bases from V and 1 from J, leaving 9 bases between them. CDR1 is LGHDT, CDR2 YNNKEL, per germline (reference sequence). There are 15 residues in the CDR3. CDR3 sequence (DNA): TGTGCCAGCAGCCAAGATGCACCGAGGAACACTGAAGCTTTCTTT. Protein: CASSQDAPRNTEAFF.

The chain employs TRBV18 and TRBJ1-5, with 9 bases aligning to TRBD1. Germline-derived CDR1 and CDR2 are KGHSH and LQKENI. This CDR3 comprises 17 residues. Trimming cost V 3 bases and J 3 bases; bases outside gene matches: 9. CDR3 nucleotides: TGTGCCAGCTCACCGCCGGGACAGGGATTTGACAATCAGCCCCAGCATTTT. It codes for CASSPPGQGFDNQPQHF.

This chain connects TRBV10-3 to TRBJ1-2; 9 positions match TRBD1. V was clipped by 6 bases and J by 8 bases; unmatched bases: 4. Germline V gives CDR1 ENHRY, CDR2 SYGVKD. The CDR3 is 12 amino acids. The CDR3 protein is CAIRTGQGGYTF. DNA of the CDR3: TGTGCCATCAGAACGGGACAGGGCGGCTACACCTTC.

The gene calls are TRBV27 and TRBJ2-2; a possible D gene is TRBD1 (6 bases). V gave up 5 bases and J gave up 6 bases, with 13 bases separating them. CDR3 length: 14 residues. The germline V gene has CDR1 MNHEY and CDR2 SMNVEV (reference sequence). The chain's CDR3 is CASSLLGGSGELFF. CDR3 nucleotides: TGTGCCAGCAGTCTCTTAGGGGGTTCCGGGGAGCTGTTTTTT.

The chain joins TRBV7-9 to TRBJ2-5; 12 bases are a match to TRBD2. CDR3 size: 18 residues. The V segment lost 2 bases and the J segment 0 bases; nucleotides outside the gene matches: 7. Per germline, CDR1 SEHNR and CDR2 FQNEAQ (reference sequence). CDR3 sequence reads: CASSLTSGGPRNQETQYF. The CDR3 DNA sequence: TGTGCCAGCAGCTTAACTAGCGGGGGGCCACGGAACCAAGAGACCCAGTACTTC. The whole variable domain, remainder taken from reference TRBV7-9 and TRBJ2-5, is DTGVSQNPRHKITKRGQNVTFRCDPISEHNRLYWYRQTLGQGPEFLTYFQNEAQLEKSRLLSDRFSAERPKGSFSTLEIQRTEQGDSAMYLCASSLTSGGPRNQETQYFGPGTRLLVL.

V and J are TRBV6-1 and TRBJ1-2, with TRBD1 matching over 8 bases. V lost 2 bases to trimming and J lost 7 bases; unmatched junction nucleotides: 12. The CDR3 covers 16 residues. Germline V gene sequence: CDR1 MNHNS, CDR2 SASEGT. The chain's CDR3 is CASSETGRGLGGGYTF. The CDR3 DNA reads TGTGCCAGCAGTGAAACCGGCAGGGGGCTAGGCGGTGGCTACACCTTC.

The chain is built from TRBV2 and TRBJ1-2; TRBD1 might be the D (5 bases). Trimming left V 6 bases short and J 0 bases short, with 8 bases between. Germline V gene data show CDR1 as SNHLY and CDR2 as FYNNEI. The CDR3 totals 13 residues. Here the CDR3 DNA reads TGTGCCAGCAGGCAGACAGCTAACTATGGCTACACCTTC. It codes for CASRQTANYGYTF.

The table lists this clone with a count of one. The gene calls are TRBV5-4 and TRBJ2-7, with TRBD1 matching 10 bases. J was trimmed by 7 bases and V by 4 bases; bases with no gene match: 8. This CDR3 comprises 14 residues. CDR1 SGHNT and CDR2 YYREEE come from the germline V gene (reference sequence). The CDR3: CASSRGTGVREQYF. CDR3 DNA sequence: TGTGCCAGCAGCCGAGGGACAGGGGTTAGGGAGCAGTACTTC.

V usage is TRBV5-4 and J usage is TRBJ2-6, with 7 bases identical to TRBD1. CDR3 size: 17 residues. V was pared by 4 bases and J by 1 base, with 8 bases of the junction left unmatched. The V gene's germline CDR1 is SGHNT and CDR2 YYREEE (reference sequence). The CDR3 protein is CASSLGTARSGANVLTF. The CDR3 region has the DNA TGTGCCAGCAGCCTGGGGACAGCCCGATCTGGGGCCAACGTCCTGACTTTC.

V and J are TRBV7-3 and TRBJ2-2; no clear D. CDR1 SGHTA and CDR2 FQGTGA come from the germline V gene. V shed 5 bases and J shed 0 bases, with 13 bases lying between them. The CDR3 totals 16 residues. CDR3 in DNA: TGTGCCAGCAGCCCCATCGGTCAAACGAACACCGGGGAGCTGTTTTTT. It translates to CASSPIGQTNTGELFF.

The genes are TRBV4-1 and TRBJ2-7, with a weak D call TRBD2 (7 bases). This CDR3 comprises 22 residues. V dropped 0 bases and J dropped 2 bases, with 32 bases sitting between them. Germline assignment: CDR1 MGHRA and CDR2 YSYEKL. CDR3 bases: TGCGCCAGCAGCCAAGATGGCGGACGGCGGGGGCAAAGGTACGGACGAACCTACGAGCAGTACTTC. This codes for CASSQDGGRRGQRYGRTYEQYF.

This chain uses TRBV6-5 with TRBJ2-3; D is perhaps TRBD2 (5 bases). Germline loops: CDR1 MNHEY, CDR2 SVGAGI. The CDR3 length is 14 residues. V lost 6 bases and J 7 bases, leaving 17 bases between the germline ends. CDR3 in DNA: TGTGCCAGCAGCGTGGCGGGCAGAGGCAATACGCAGTATTTT. It is translated as CASSVAGRGNTQYF.